The rows below give T cell receptor beta chains drawn from one sample of a study of blood T cell repertoires in COVID-19. Generated by immunoSEQ multiplex PCR, the TCRdb table keeps only in-frame clones and is missing some. The data contain about 55,000 clones, approximately 84% of them singletons. The specimen sequenced was peripheral blood. These receptor sequences come from a man between 65 and 79 years old with acute or convalescent COVID-19. The CDR3 runs from the conserved cysteine through the conserved F or W. D genes are given only for firm matches. Clone size is shown for a subset of rows, as once, few, many or a class of expanded clone.

d_gene: TRBD1
v_gene: TRBV7-9
abundance: NA
j_gene: TRBJ2-2
CDR3nt: TGTGCCAGCACCAGGGCGACAGGGTGGCTGTTTTTT
CDR3aa: CASTRATGWLFF

d_gene: NA
v_gene: TRBV6-2/TRBV6-3
abundance: NA
j_gene: TRBJ1-1
CDR3nt: TGTGCCAGCAGTTACCGGACAGTGAACACTGAAGCTTTCTTT
CDR3aa: CASSYRTVNTEAFF

d_gene: NA
v_gene: TRBV10-3
abundance: once
j_gene: TRBJ1-2
CDR3nt: TGTGCCATCAGTGAGGGGGGGACGGTCTACTATGGCTACACCTTC
CDR3aa: CAISEGGTVYYGYTF

d_gene: NA
v_gene: TRBV29-1
abundance: NA
j_gene: TRBJ1-3
CDR3nt: TGCAGCGTTGGTCATTCCGCCACAGGGTTCGCTGGAAACACCATATATTTT
CDR3aa: CSVGHSATGFAGNTIYF

d_gene: TRBD1
v_gene: TRBV4-2
abundance: NA
j_gene: TRBJ1-1
CDR3nt: TGTGCCAGCAGCCGGGACAGAGCTGTCGCTTTCTTT
CDR3aa: CASSRDRAVAFF

d_gene: NA
v_gene: TRBV5-1
abundance: once
j_gene: TRBJ1-1
CDR3nt: TGCGCCAGCAGCTTGGGACATTTGAACACTGAAGCTTTCTTT
CDR3aa: CASSLGHLNTEAFF

d_gene: TRBD2
v_gene: TRBV11-2
abundance: NA
j_gene: TRBJ2-3
CDR3nt: TGTGCCAGCAGCTTAGAAGGTTTACTGGCTAGCGGACGCACAGATACGCAGTATTTT
CDR3aa: CASSLEGLLASGRTDTQYF

d_gene: TRBD2
v_gene: TRBV4-1
abundance: NA
j_gene: TRBJ2-5
CDR3nt: TGCGCCAGCAGCCAAGGAGGGACTAGCGGGTCTGGCGAGTACTTC
CDR3aa: CASSQGGTSGSGEYF

d_gene: TRBD1
v_gene: TRBV19
abundance: NA
j_gene: TRBJ2-1
CDR3nt: TGTGCCAGTAGTAGAAAATCGGGACAGGGAAACAATGAGCAGTTCTTC
CDR3aa: CASSRKSGQGNNEQFF

d_gene: NA
v_gene: TRBV11-2
abundance: NA
j_gene: TRBJ2-1
CDR3nt: TGTGCCAGCAAGGCGGGGCTCTACAATGAGCAGTTCTTC
CDR3aa: CASKAGLYNEQFF

d_gene: TRBD1
v_gene: TRBV18
abundance: NA
j_gene: TRBJ1-6
CDR3nt: TGTGCCAGCTCACCACCGGGGAGACAGGGGGCCTTAGGTTCACCCCTCCACTTT
CDR3aa: CASSPPGRQGALGSPLHF

d_gene: NA
v_gene: TRBV19
abundance: NA
j_gene: TRBJ2-4
CDR3nt: TGTGCCAGTAGCTATATTACAGGCCAAGCCAAAAACATTCAGTACTTC
CDR3aa: CASSYITGQAKNIQYF

d_gene: NA
v_gene: TRBV5-1
abundance: once
j_gene: TRBJ1-3
CDR3nt: TGCGCCAGCAGCTTGGCCGAAGGAGGAGGAAACACCATATATTTT
CDR3aa: CASSLAEGGGNTIYF

d_gene: TRBD1
v_gene: TRBV10-3
abundance: NA
j_gene: TRBJ2-1
CDR3nt: TGTGCCATCAGTGAGGTACAGGGGGCTAGCGGATCCTACAATGAGCAGTTCTTC
CDR3aa: CAISEVQGASGSYNEQFF

d_gene: NA
v_gene: TRBV5-1
abundance: once
j_gene: TRBJ2-2
CDR3nt: TGCGCCAGCAGCCAGGGACTTCCCACCGGGGAGCTGTTTTTT
CDR3aa: CASSQGLPTGELFF

d_gene: TRBD2
v_gene: TRBV28
abundance: NA
j_gene: TRBJ2-1
CDR3nt: TGTGCCAGCAGTCCGACTAGCGGGAAAAGATATGAGCAGTTCTTC
CDR3aa: CASSPTSGKRYEQFF

d_gene: TRBD1
v_gene: TRBV7-9
abundance: NA
j_gene: TRBJ1-2
CDR3nt: TGTGCCAGCAGCTTAGGGGGGACAGACTCTTCCTATGGCTACACCTTC
CDR3aa: CASSLGGTDSSYGYTF

d_gene: NA
v_gene: TRBV7-2
abundance: NA
j_gene: TRBJ2-7
CDR3nt: TGTGCCAGCAGCCCACGTCCGGGGTCCACCTACGAGCAGTACTTC
CDR3aa: CASSPRPGSTYEQYF

d_gene: NA
v_gene: TRBV2
abundance: NA
j_gene: TRBJ2-1
CDR3nt: TGTGCCAGCAGGGCGGGACTTGGCAATGAGCAGTTCTTC
CDR3aa: CASRAGLGNEQFF

d_gene: TRBD1
v_gene: TRBV4-2
abundance: once
j_gene: TRBJ2-4
CDR3nt: TGTGCCAGCAGCCGAGACAGGGGTGCCAAAAACATTCAGTACTTC
CDR3aa: CASSRDRGAKNIQYF

d_gene: TRBD2
v_gene: TRBV3-1/TRBV3-2
abundance: NA
j_gene: TRBJ2-3
CDR3nt: TGTGCCAGCAGCCTCCGAACCAACGTCCTAGCGGACCGCACAGATACGCAGTATTTT
CDR3aa: CASSLRTNVLADRTDTQYF

d_gene: NA
v_gene: TRBV3-1/TRBV3-2
abundance: NA
j_gene: TRBJ1-6
CDR3nt: TGTGCCAGCAGCCACGTTTTAGGGGGTTCACCCCTCCACTTT
CDR3aa: CASSHVLGGSPLHF

d_gene: NA
v_gene: TRBV5-4
abundance: NA
j_gene: TRBJ1-2
CDR3nt: TGTGCCAGCAGCGGAGACAGCTATGGCTACACCTTC
CDR3aa: CASSGDSYGYTF

d_gene: TRBD1
v_gene: TRBV6-2/TRBV6-3
abundance: NA
j_gene: TRBJ1-1
CDR3nt: TGTGCCAGCAGTTTCAACAGGGGGACTGAAGCTTTCTTT
CDR3aa: CASSFNRGTEAFF

d_gene: TRBD1
v_gene: TRBV29-1
abundance: NA
j_gene: TRBJ2-3
CDR3nt: TGCAGCGTTGACGGGACATTTGGGACAGGGCCAGATACGCAGTATTTT
CDR3aa: CSVDGTFGTGPDTQYF

d_gene: NA
v_gene: TRBV10-3
abundance: NA
j_gene: TRBJ1-6
CDR3nt: TGTGCCATCAGTGAGTCTAGCTTGGAGTTATCCTATAATTCACCCCTCCACTTT
CDR3aa: CAISESSLELSYNSPLHF

d_gene: NA
v_gene: TRBV9
abundance: once
j_gene: TRBJ1-6
CDR3nt: TGTGCCAGCAGCCAACAGGGCGCCCATAATTCACCCCTCCACTTT
CDR3aa: CASSQQGAHNSPLHF

d_gene: NA
v_gene: TRBV29-1
abundance: NA
j_gene: TRBJ1-5
CDR3nt: TGCAGCGTTGTCGAGTCTAGCAATCAGCCCCAGCATTTT
CDR3aa: CSVVESSNQPQHF

d_gene: TRBD1
v_gene: TRBV4-1
abundance: NA
j_gene: TRBJ1-1
CDR3nt: TGCGCCAGCAGCCAACTATTCTTGGGACAGGGTCCTGAAGCTTTCTTT
CDR3aa: CASSQLFLGQGPEAFF

d_gene: NA
v_gene: TRBV9
abundance: NA
j_gene: TRBJ1-5
CDR3nt: TGTGCCAGCAGCACCGATACAGGCAATCAGCCCCAGCATTTT
CDR3aa: CASSTDTGNQPQHF

d_gene: NA
v_gene: TRBV5-8
abundance: NA
j_gene: TRBJ1-1
CDR3nt: TGTGCCAGCAGCCAGACAAGGATGACTGAAGCTTTCTTT
CDR3aa: CASSQTRMTEAFF

d_gene: TRBD1
v_gene: TRBV10-3
abundance: NA
j_gene: TRBJ1-5
CDR3nt: TGTGCCATCAGTGAGACGGACCGGACAGGGGATCAGCCCCAGCATTTT
CDR3aa: CAISETDRTGDQPQHF

d_gene: NA
v_gene: TRBV11-2
abundance: NA
j_gene: TRBJ1-1
CDR3nt: TGTGCCAGCAGCCTCGGGCGGGCTAACACTGAAGCTTTCTTT
CDR3aa: CASSLGRANTEAFF

d_gene: TRBD2
v_gene: TRBV7-8
abundance: NA
j_gene: TRBJ2-1
CDR3nt: TGTGCCAGCAGCTCGGGACTAGCGCGTCCGGGGGAGCAGTTCTTC
CDR3aa: CASSSGLARPGEQFF

d_gene: NA
v_gene: TRBV6-5
abundance: NA
j_gene: TRBJ1-2
CDR3nt: TGTGCCAGCAGCCCGGACAGAAACTATGGCTACACCTTC
CDR3aa: CASSPDRNYGYTF

d_gene: NA
v_gene: TRBV9
abundance: NA
j_gene: TRBJ2-5
CDR3nt: TGTGCCAGCAGCGTGGGATCGGGGGAGACCCAGTACTTC
CDR3aa: CASSVGSGETQYF

d_gene: TRBD1
v_gene: TRBV7-6
abundance: NA
j_gene: TRBJ1-5
CDR3nt: TGTGCCAGCAGCCCAGACAGGGGCAATCAGCCCCAGCATTTT
CDR3aa: CASSPDRGNQPQHF

d_gene: NA
v_gene: TRBV19
abundance: NA
j_gene: TRBJ2-6
CDR3nt: TGTGCCAGTAGTAGACTAGGGACGAGCTCTGGGGCCAACGTCCTGACTTTC
CDR3aa: CASSRLGTSSGANVLTF

d_gene: TRBD1
v_gene: TRBV5-1
abundance: NA
j_gene: TRBJ1-2
CDR3nt: TGCGCCAGCACCGGACAGGGGATGACTAACTATGGCTACACCTTC
CDR3aa: CASTGQGMTNYGYTF

d_gene: NA
v_gene: TRBV24-1
abundance: NA
j_gene: TRBJ2-5
CDR3nt: TGTGCCACCAGTGATTTTGGCAGGGCGTATGAAGGGGAGACCCAGTACTTC
CDR3aa: CATSDFGRAYEGETQYF

d_gene: NA
v_gene: TRBV19
abundance: NA
j_gene: TRBJ1-2
CDR3nt: TGTGCCAGTAGTATAGGGGGACTGCTCAACTATGGCTACACCTTC
CDR3aa: CASSIGGLLNYGYTF

d_gene: NA
v_gene: TRBV24-1
abundance: NA
j_gene: TRBJ2-1
CDR3nt: TGTGCCACCAGTGATCCGACATATGAGCAGTTCTTC
CDR3aa: CATSDPTYEQFF

d_gene: TRBD1
v_gene: TRBV9
abundance: NA
j_gene: TRBJ1-1
CDR3nt: TGTGCCAGCAGCACCACAGGGGGATGGACTGAAGCTTTCTTT
CDR3aa: CASSTTGGWTEAFF

d_gene: NA
v_gene: TRBV9
abundance: NA
j_gene: TRBJ1-1
CDR3nt: TGTGCCAGCAGCACCAACACCAACACTGAAGCTTTCTTT
CDR3aa: CASSTNTNTEAFF

d_gene: TRBD1
v_gene: TRBV19
abundance: NA
j_gene: TRBJ1-2
CDR3nt: TGTGCCAGTAGTATGGGGGACAGCATCTATGGCTACACCTTC
CDR3aa: CASSMGDSIYGYTF